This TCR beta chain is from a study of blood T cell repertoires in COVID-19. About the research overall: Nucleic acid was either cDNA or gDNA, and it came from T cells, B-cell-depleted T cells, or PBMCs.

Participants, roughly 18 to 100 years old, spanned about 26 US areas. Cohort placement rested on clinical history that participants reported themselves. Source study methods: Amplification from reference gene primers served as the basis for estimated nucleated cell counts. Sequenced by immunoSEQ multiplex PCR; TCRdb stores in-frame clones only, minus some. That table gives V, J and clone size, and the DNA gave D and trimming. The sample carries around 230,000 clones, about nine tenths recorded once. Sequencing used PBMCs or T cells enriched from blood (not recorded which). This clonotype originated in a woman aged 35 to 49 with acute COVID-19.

The CDR3 region has the DNA TGTGCCTGGAGTGCGAAGGGGGCCCTATTCTACGAGCAGTACGTC. Its protein is CAWSAKGALFYEQYV. The rearrangement links TRBV30 to TRBJ2-7; 7 bases are shared with TRBD1. This CDR3 contains 15 residues. V shed 1 base, J shed 3 bases, and the junction held 9 bases outside the gene matches. Germline-derived CDR1 and CDR2 are GTSNPN and SVGIG (reference sequence).